This T cell receptor (beta chain) was obtained from a study of prognosis after radiotherapy for stage I lung cancer. As for the study in general: Roughly 14 patients presented with newly diagnosed primary stage I lung tumors, and five carried oligometastatic NSCLC following surgical resection of the primary tumor. Nobody among the patients got concurrent therapy with stereotactic body radiotherapy.

This clonotype was recorded at least ten times. Its antigen remains unidentified. There are 17 residues in the CDR3. Deletions cut 6 bases from V and 0 bases from J, with 18 bases between. Germline lookup yields CDR1 MNHNS and CDR2 SASEGT. General observations from the study: A fall in unique TCR clone counts followed stereotactic body radiation therapy, with medians of approximately 9,100 versus 7,200.

Genomic DNA provided the template from which TCR beta CDR3 was amplified by two-round multiplex PCR. The first round of PCR was done with primers that matched each TRBV and TRBJ gene. Universal primers were what the second PCR round relied on. Via MiXCR, TCRdb re-called the multiplex PCR reads, giving one row per CDR3 protein. This sample has more than 30,000 distinct CDR3 sequences, with approximately 46% found just once. Material: PBMCs, obtained before or after stereotactic body radiation therapy (not recorded which). This sequence was found in a donor over 45 with non-small cell lung cancer. The chain combines TRBV6-1 with TRBJ1-3; D gene uncertain. The CDR3 is CASRDPDQPSSGNTIYF. The CDR3 DNA sequence: TGTGCCAGCAGGGATCCAGATCAGCCCTCCTCTGGAAACACCATATATTTT.